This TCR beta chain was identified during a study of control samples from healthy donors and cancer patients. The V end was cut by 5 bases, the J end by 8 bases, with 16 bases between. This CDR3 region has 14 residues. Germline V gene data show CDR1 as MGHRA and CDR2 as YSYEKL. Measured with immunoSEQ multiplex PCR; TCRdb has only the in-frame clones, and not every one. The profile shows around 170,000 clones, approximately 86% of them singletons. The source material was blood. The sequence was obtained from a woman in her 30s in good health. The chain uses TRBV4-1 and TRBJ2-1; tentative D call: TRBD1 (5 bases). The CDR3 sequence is CASSWGTGEDEQFF. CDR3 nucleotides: TGCGCCAGCAGCTGGGGAACAGGCGAGGATGAGCAGTTCTTC.